This T cell receptor (beta chain) came from a study of CXCR3-negative and CXCR3-positive naive CD8 T cells (dated by TCRdb to 2018 to 2020). Regarding the complete study: Roughly 150 million TRB reads were obtained in total, roughly 1.5 +/- 0.3 million reads per library. Data from 11 donors, pooled across two independent experiments, went into the diversity and physicochemical repertoire analyses. TRBV-TRBJ cluster analysis included naive subsets from five or six donors and memory cells from 3 donors. General study outcomes and caveats: Similar TRBV-TRBJ usage was shown by naive CXCR3-negative and CXCR3-positive cells from the same donor, whereas distinct patterns were shown by memory cells. Repertoire diversity was comparably high in both naive subsets but much lower in memory CD8+ T cells. Because surface CD5, which is linked to self-reactivity in mice, was comparable between the naive subsets, TCR interaction strength was also inferred from the physicochemical properties of TRB CDR3s. Freshly isolated PBMCs were used for most assays because CXCR3 expression went down partially after cryopreservation. TRB CDR3s from CXCR3-positive naive cells showed higher hydrophobicity (lower Kidera factor 4), lower energy, and higher strength and volume indices than CXCR3-negative naive cells.

Points on this clonotype: Its antigen is still unknown.

The CDR3 runs 14 amino acids, cysteine and phenylalanine included. No coding sequence is recorded. From a lookup of the germline V gene, CDR1 and CDR2 are SGHTA and FQGTGA. TCRdb records NextSeq 550 as the sequencer. The Human TCR Profiling Kit (MiLaboratory) was used to make UMI-labeled 5' RACE TRB cDNA libraries. The full amount of extracted RNA was used for cDNA synthesis, and the full amount of resulting cDNA was used for PCR amplification. Libraries were prepared in parallel with an identical number of PCR cycles. The study's own analysis went as follows. MIGEC and MiXCR extracted about 53,000 +/- 10,000 unique UMI-labeled TRB cDNA molecules per library, requiring at least two reads per UMI. On average, each library contained approximately 40,000 +/- 10,000 functional in-frame TRB CDR3 nucleotide clonotypes without stop codons. After downsampling to 5000 UMI-labeled TRB molecules per sample, diversity metrics such as normalized Shannon-Wiener and Chao1 were calculated in VDJtools. VDJtools computed clonotype-size-weighted physicochemical properties of the central five CDR3 residues: interaction energy, strength, volume and Kidera factor 4. Reprocessed by TCRdb, the reads give a single entry per CDR3 protein sequence, without DNA. Here the V and J calls rest on TCRdb's processing, not on the authors' analysis. The table held for this sample gives 50,000 to 65,000 distinct CDR3 sequences. The top ten clones comprise roughly 0.8% of the sample.

Each CD8+ T cell subset was flow-sorted in triplicate, and a few hundred thousand cells per subset were placed directly into RLT lysis buffer. Naive CD8+ T cells were defined stringently as CD45RO-CCR7+CD27+CD95- to exclude memory contaminants. Standard density gradient centrifugation was used to isolate peripheral blood mononuclear cells from buffy coats. Naive CXCR3-negative and CXCR3-positive CD8+ T cells were flow-sorted using a FACSAria III. An RNeasy Mini Kit was used to extract total RNA from the sorted cells. This clonotype was sampled from a human donor in good health. Some clones in this sample may be carry-over from other donors' samples. Recombination linked TRBV7-3 to TRBJ2-1; TCRdb's D call of TRBD1 is untestable without DNA. Sequences were obtained from naive CXCR3+ CD8+ T cells from blood. The cell subset or site label here, explained by the study, means: CD45RO-CCR7+CD27+CD95- naive CD8+ T cells expressing CXCR3 (TNR3+). CDR3 reads: CASSEQGAHNEQFF.